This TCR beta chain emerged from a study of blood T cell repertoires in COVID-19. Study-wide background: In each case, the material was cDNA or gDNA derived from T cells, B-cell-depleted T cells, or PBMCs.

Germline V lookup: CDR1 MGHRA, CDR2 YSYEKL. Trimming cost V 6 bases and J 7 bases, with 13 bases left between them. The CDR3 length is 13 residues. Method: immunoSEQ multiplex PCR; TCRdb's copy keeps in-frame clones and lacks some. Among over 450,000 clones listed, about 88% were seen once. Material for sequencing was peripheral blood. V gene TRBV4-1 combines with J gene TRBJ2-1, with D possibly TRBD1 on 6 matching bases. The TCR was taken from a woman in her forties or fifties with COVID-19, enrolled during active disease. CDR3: CASRDSPGNEQFF. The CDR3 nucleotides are TGCGCCAGCAGGGACAGCCCCGGTAATGAGCAGTTCTTC.